The rows below give T cell receptor beta chains drawn from one sample of a study of technical replicates of blood from a handful of donors. Here immunoSEQ multiplex PCR was the method, and the copy in TCRdb shows in-frame clones only, minus some. The profile shows some 60,000 clones, 87% of them singletons. Sequenced material: PBMCs. These receptors originate from a human donor in good health. Some clones in this sample may be carry-over from other donors' samples. CDR3s include the opening cysteine and the closing phenylalanine or tryptophan. The order of the fields is CDR3 protein, CDR3 length, V gene.

CASSPPPSGPPGGYTF	16	TRBV18
CASSPKYSNQPQHF	14	TRBV7-2
CSAGGAFF	8	TRBV20-1
CASSLKILPSNEQYF	15	TRBV11-2
CASSYGHSPNYGYTF	15	TRBV6-5
CASSLRTGVEEKLFF	15	TRBV18
CASSESGGRNEQFF	14	TRBV10-1
CASSQGGGLKGEQFF	15	TRBV4-1
CASSLSQGIAFF	12	TRBV5-5
CASSQDRVVTYNSPLHF	17	TRBV4-3
CASRPRGGPYEQYF	14	TRBV7-2
CASSVGPNRADTQYF	15	TRBV9
CARSGPSRSYEQYF	14	TRBV7-7
CSVRRDEAFF	10	TRBV29-1
CASSLGDLGNEQYF	14	TRBV11-2
CASSSGRINEQYF	13	TRBV5-4
CASSLQGQNYEQYF	14	TRBV7-2
CASRPGLAGGYEQYF	15	TRBV13
CASRPGTSGGNEQFF	15	TRBV11-2
CASSLSRNTEAFF	13	TRBV7-2
CSAMVRDTQYF	11	TRBV20-1
CASKPGLAGGETQYF	15	TRBV6-6
CASSRSGDLGEKLFF	15	TRBV7-2
CAIRRSQGSNEQFF	14	TRBV10-3
CASSLDPSPGAKLFF	15	TRBV11-2
CASSFLAAYNEQFF	14	TRBV5-1
CASSVLAGENEQFF	14	TRBV14
CASRWTSGSSYEQYF	15	TRBV6-1
CAWSVRGDQPQHF	13	TRBV30
CASSLELAGGRETQYF	16	TRBV5-5
CASRDTRLGSNEQFF	15	TRBV6-4
CASSSTGTGNYGYTF	15	TRBV7-9